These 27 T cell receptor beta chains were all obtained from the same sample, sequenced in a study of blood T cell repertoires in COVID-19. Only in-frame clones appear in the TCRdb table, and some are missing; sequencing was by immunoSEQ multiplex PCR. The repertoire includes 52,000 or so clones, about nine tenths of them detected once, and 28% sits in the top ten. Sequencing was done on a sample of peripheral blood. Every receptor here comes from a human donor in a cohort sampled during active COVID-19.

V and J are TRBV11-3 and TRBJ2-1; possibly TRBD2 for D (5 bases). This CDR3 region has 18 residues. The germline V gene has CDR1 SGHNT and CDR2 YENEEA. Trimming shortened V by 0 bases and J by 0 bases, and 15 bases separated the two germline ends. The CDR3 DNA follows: TGTGCCAGCAGCTTAGAGGGCGGGTACAGAAGCTCCTACAATGAGCAGTTCTTC. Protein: CASSLEGGYRSSYNEQFF.

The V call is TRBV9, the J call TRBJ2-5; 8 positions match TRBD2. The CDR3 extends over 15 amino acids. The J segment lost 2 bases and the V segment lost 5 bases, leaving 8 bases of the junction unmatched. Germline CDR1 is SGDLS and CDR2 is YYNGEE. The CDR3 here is CASSVSGGPQETQYF. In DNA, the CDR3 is TGTGCCAGCAGTGTCAGCGGGGGACCACAAGAGACCCAGTACTTC.

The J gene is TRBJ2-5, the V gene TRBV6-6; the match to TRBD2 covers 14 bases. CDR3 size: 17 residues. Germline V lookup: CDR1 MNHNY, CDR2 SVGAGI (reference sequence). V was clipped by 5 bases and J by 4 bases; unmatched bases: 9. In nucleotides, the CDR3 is TGTGCCAGCAGTCGGACAGGGACTAGCGGGAGTGGAGAGACCCAGTACTTC. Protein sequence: CASSRTGTSGSGETQYF.

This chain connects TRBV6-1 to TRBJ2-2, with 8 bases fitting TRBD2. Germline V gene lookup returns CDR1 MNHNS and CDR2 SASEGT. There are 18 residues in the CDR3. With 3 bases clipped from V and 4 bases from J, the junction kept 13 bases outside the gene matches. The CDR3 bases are TGTGCCAGCAGTGATTGGCGAGCGGGGGCCTCCTCCACCGGGGAGCTGTTTTTT. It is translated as CASSDWRAGASSTGELFF.

This CDR3 reads CASSASSGGLQETQYF. The CDR3 nucleotides read TGCGCCAGCAGCGCATCTAGCGGGGGACTTCAAGAGACCCAGTACTTC. The rearrangement links TRBV5-1 to TRBJ2-5; 10 bases are shared with TRBD2. V dropped 4 bases and J dropped 2; count of bases not matched to a gene: 8. CDR1 SGHRS and CDR2 YFSETQ come from the germline V gene. This CDR3 is 16 amino acids long.

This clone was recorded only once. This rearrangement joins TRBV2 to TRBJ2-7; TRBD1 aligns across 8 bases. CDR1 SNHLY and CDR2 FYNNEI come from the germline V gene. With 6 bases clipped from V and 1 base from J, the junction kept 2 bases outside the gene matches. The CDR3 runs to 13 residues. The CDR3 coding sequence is TGTGCCAGCAGGCGGACAGGGTCCTACGAGCAGTACTTC. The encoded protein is CASRRTGSYEQYF.

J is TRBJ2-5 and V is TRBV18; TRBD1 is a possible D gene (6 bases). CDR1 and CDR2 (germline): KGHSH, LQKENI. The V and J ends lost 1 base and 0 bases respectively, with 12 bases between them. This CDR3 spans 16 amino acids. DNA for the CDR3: TGTGCCAGCTCACCACGTACAGGGAGAAACCAAGAGACCCAGTACTTC. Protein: CASSPRTGRNQETQYF.

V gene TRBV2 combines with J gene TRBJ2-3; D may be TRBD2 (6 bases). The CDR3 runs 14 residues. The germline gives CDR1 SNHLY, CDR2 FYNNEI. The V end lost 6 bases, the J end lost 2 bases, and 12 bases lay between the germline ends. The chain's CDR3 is CASRPGLITDTQYF. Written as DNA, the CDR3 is TGTGCCAGCAGACCGGGACTGATCACAGATACGCAGTATTTT.

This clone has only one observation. For the CDR3, the DNA is TGTGCCAGCAGGGACAGGGTCTATAATTCACCCCTCCACTTT. Translating gives CASRDRVYNSPLHF. The J gene is TRBJ1-6, the V gene TRBV25-1, with 8 nucleotides matching TRBD1. This CDR3 comprises 14 residues. V trimming: 6 bases; J trimming: 3 bases; junction bases outside the gene matches: 1. CDR1 and CDR2 from the germline V gene are MGHDK and SYGVNS.

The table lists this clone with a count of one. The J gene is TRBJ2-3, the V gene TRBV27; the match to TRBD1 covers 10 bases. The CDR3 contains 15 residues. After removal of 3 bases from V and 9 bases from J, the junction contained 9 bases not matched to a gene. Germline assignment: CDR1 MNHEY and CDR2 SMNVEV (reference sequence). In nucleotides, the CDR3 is TGTGCCAGCAGTTTCCAGACAGGGGGCAGGGGGACGCAGTATTTT. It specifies CASSFQTGGRGTQYF.

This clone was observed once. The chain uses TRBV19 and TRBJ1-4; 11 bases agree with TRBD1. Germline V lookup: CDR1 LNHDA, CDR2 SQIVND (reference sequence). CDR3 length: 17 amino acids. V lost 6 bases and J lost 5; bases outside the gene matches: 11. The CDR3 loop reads CASRSTPGQGGNEKLFF. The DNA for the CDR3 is TGTGCCAGTAGATCCACCCCGGGACAGGGGGGCAATGAAAAACTGTTTTTT.

The CDR3 nucleotides are TGTGCCAGCAGCCCGGGGAGGGAGACTGAAGCTTTCTTT. The encoded protein is CASSPGRETEAFF. The V and J genes are TRBV16 and TRBJ1-1; D uncertain. V lost 4 bases to trimming and J lost 5 bases, with 11 bases between them. CDR1 is KGHSY and CDR2 is FQNENV in the germline V gene. This CDR3 contains 13 residues.

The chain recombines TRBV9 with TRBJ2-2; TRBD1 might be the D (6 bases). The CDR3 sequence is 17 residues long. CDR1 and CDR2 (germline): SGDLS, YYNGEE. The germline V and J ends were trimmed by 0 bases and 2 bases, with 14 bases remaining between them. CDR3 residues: CASSVGTGWYNTGELFF. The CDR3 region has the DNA TGTGCCAGCAGCGTAGGAACAGGGTGGTATAACACCGGGGAGCTGTTTTTT. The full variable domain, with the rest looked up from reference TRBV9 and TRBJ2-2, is DSGVTQTPKHLITATGQRVTLRCSPRSGDLSVYWYQQSLDQGLQFLIQYYNGEERAKGNILERFSAQQFPDLHSELNLSSLELGDSALYFCASSVGTGWYNTGELFFGEGSRLTVL.

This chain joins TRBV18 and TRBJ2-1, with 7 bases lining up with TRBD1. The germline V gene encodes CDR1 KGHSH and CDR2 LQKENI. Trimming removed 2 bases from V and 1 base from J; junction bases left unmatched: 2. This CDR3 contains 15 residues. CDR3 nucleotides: TGTGCCAGCTCACCAGGGACAGCGTCCTACAATGAGCAGTTCTTC. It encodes CASSPGTASYNEQFF.

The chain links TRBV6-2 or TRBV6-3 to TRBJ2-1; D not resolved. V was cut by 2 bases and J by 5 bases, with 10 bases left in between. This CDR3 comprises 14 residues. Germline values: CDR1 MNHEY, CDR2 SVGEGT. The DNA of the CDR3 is TGTGCCAGCAGTTACGGCGGCTACGACAATGAGCAGTTCTTC. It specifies CASSYGGYDNEQFF.

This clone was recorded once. This CDR3 is CASSLTGTTSSYEQYF. In DNA, the CDR3 is TGCGCCAGCAGCTTGACTGGGACAACGAGCTCCTACGAGCAGTACTTC. The rearrangement joins TRBV5-1 to TRBJ2-7; D is perhaps TRBD1 (6 bases). The CDR3 loop spans 16 amino acids. The germline V and J ends were trimmed by 1 base and 0 bases, with 14 bases remaining between them. Germline assignment: CDR1 SGHRS and CDR2 YFSETQ.

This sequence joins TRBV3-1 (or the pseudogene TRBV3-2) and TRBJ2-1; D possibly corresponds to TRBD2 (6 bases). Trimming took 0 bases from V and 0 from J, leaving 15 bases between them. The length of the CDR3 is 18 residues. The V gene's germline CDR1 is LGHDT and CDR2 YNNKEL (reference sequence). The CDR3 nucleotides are TGTGCCAGCAGCCAAGATCCGGAACGGGGGAGCTCCTACAATGAGCAGTTCTTC. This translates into CASSQDPERGSSYNEQFF.

The CDR3 DNA follows: TGTGCCAGCAGTGATCGGACTAGCGGACACAATGAGCAGTTCTTC. It is translated as CASSDRTSGHNEQFF. V gene TRBV6-4 combines with J gene TRBJ2-1, with 10 bases identical to TRBD2. The CDR3 covers 15 residues. Germline values: CDR1 MRHNA, CDR2 SNTAGT. V dropped 3 bases and J dropped 5; count of bases not matched to a gene: 4.

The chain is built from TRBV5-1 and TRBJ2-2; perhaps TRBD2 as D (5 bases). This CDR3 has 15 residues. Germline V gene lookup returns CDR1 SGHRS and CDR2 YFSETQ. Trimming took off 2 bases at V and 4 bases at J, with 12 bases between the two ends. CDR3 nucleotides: TGCGCCAGCAGCTTCCGGGAAGACGGCACCGGGGAGCTGTTTTTT. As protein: CASSFREDGTGELFF.

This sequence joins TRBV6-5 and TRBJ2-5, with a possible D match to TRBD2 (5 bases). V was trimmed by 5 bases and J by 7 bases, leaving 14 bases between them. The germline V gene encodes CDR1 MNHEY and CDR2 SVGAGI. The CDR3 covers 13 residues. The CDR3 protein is CASSREVRGTQYF. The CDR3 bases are TGTGCCAGCAGTCGAGAGGTCCGGGGGACCCAGTACTTC.

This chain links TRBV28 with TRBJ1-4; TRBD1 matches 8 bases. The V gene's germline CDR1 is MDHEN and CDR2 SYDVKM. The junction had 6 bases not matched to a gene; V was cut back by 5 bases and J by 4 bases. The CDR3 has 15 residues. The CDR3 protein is CASSALQGGNEKLFF. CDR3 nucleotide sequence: TGTGCCAGCAGTGCTTTACAGGGGGGTAATGAAAAACTGTTTTTT.

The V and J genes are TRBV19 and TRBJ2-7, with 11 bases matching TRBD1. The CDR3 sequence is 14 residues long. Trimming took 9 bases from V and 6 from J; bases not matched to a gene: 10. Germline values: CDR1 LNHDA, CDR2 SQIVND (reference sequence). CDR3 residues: CASSPRDRGFEQYF. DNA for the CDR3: TGTGCCAGCAGTCCGAGGGACAGGGGGTTCGAGCAGTACTTC.

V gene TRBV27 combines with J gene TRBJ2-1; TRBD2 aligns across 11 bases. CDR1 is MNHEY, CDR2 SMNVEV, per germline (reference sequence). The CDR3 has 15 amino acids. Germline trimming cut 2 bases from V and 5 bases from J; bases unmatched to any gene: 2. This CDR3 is CASSLTLAGDNEQFF. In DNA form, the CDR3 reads TGTGCCAGCAGTTTAACACTAGCGGGAGACAATGAGCAGTTCTTC.

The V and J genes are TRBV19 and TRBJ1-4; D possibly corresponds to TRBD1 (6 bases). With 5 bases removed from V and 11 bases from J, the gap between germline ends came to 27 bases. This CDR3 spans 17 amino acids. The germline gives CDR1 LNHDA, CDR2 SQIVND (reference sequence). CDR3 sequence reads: CASSDTRQAIAEGKLFF. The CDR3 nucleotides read TGTGCCAGTAGTGATACCCGACAGGCAATAGCCGAAGGGAAACTGTTTTTT.

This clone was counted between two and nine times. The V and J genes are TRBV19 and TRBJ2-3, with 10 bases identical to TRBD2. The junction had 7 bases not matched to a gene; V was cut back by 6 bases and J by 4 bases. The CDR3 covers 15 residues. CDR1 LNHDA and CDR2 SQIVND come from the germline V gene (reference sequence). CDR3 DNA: TGTGCCAGTAGCCGGCTAGCGGGGGCTTCAGATACGCAGTATTTT. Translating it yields CASSRLAGASDTQYF. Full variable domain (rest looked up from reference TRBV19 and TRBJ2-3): DGGITQSPKYLFRKEGQNVTLSCEQNLNHDAMYWYRQDPGQGLRLIYYSQIVNDFQKGDIAEGYSVSREKKESFPLTVTSAQKNPTAFYLCASSRLAGASDTQYFGPGTRLTVL.

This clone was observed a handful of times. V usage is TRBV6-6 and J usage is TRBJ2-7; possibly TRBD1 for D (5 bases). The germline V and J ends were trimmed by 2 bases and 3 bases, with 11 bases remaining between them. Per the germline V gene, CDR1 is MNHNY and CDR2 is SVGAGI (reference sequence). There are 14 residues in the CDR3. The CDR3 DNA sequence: TGTGCCAGCAGTTACCAACAGGAGATCTACGAGCAGTACTTC. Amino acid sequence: CASSYQQEIYEQYF.

CDR3 nucleotide sequence: TGTGCCAGCAGCCCCACAGCGGGACGCTTCGGGGGCTACACCTTC. Its protein is CASSPTAGRFGGYTF. This chain connects TRBV5-6 to TRBJ1-2; perhaps TRBD1 as D (5 bases). Germline V lookup: CDR1 SGHDT, CDR2 YYEEEE. V was trimmed by 4 bases and J by 8 bases, leaving 21 bases between them. The CDR3 is made up of 15 amino acids. Complete variable domain (other parts from reference TRBV5-6 and TRBJ1-2): DAGVTQSPTHLIKTRGQQVTLRCSPKSGHDTVSWYQQALGQGPQFIFQYYEEEERQRGNFPDRFSGHQFPNYSSELNVNALLLGDSALYLCASSPTAGRFGGYTFGSGTRLTVV.